A single TCR beta chain is shown here with its context. What it binds is unknown. A single record per CDR3 protein comes from TCRdb applying MiXCR to the reads. The profile covers around 300,000 distinct CDR3 sequences, with more than 8% appearing a single time and 3.5% to 4.5% taken by the ten largest. The data were taken from a study of T cell repertoires in cytomegalovirus infection. As for the study in general: Shared public TCR beta signatures pointed to both CMV infection and a matching HLA type. Whole-study findings and limits: Totalled public TCR beta family frequency picked out people who carried CMV plus the relevant HLA. HLA-C-restricted, CMV-specific TCR beta clonotypes were dominant ex vivo.

The source of this sequence is a human donor in good health (CMV status not recorded). Some clones in this sample may be carry-over from other donors' samples. Material: PBMCs.

The DNA for the CDR3 is TGTGCCACCAGCAGAGGATGGGACTATGGCTACACCTTC. Its protein is CATSRGWDYGYTF. The chain joins TRBV15 to TRBJ1-2, with D unclear. CDR1 and CDR2 from the germline V gene are LNHNV and YYDKDF (reference sequence). Trimming removed 1 base at V and 3 bases at J, with 6 bases between. The CDR3 is 13 amino acids.